The present T cell receptor (beta chain) was sequenced within a study of technical replicates of blood from several donors. Profiled with immunoSEQ multiplex PCR; TCRdb holds only in-frame clones, not every one. The sample lists over 25,000 clones; around 90% were seen once. The source material was PBMCs. This TCR was recovered from a human donor in good health. Some clones in this sample may be carry-over from other donors' samples.

DNA of the CDR3: TGTGCCAGCAGCGTAGGGGGGCGGGGGCCCAGCACAGATACGCAGTATTTT. Its protein product is CASSVGGRGPSTDTQYF. The chain couples TRBV9 to TRBJ2-3, with a weak D call TRBD2 (7 bases). The CDR3 covers 17 residues. The germline V gene has CDR1 SGDLS and CDR2 YYNGEE. Deletions cut 0 bases from V and 0 bases from J, with 14 bases between.